The next 32 T cell receptor beta chains were all read from a single sample in a study of cytomegalovirus exposure and HLA in healthy donors. Researchers ran the PCR with 60 Vbeta and 13 Jbeta primers. Only in-frame clones appear in the TCRdb table, and some are missing; sequencing was by immunoSEQ multiplex PCR. The sample yields 100,000 to 150,000 clones, just over 70% seen once. The source material was PBMCs. The source of these receptors is a woman aged 55-69 years in good health and CMV-seropositive.

The gene calls are TRBV6-5 and TRBJ2-7, with a weak D call TRBD1 (5 bases). The CDR3 runs to 13 residues. V lost 0 bases and J lost 6, with 9 bases in between. Germline V CDR1 and CDR2: MNHEY, SVGAGI. This CDR3 is CASSYSRAPEQYF. In DNA, the CDR3 is TGTGCCAGCAGTTACTCCAGGGCCCCCGAGCAGTACTTC.

The chain combines TRBV6-4 with TRBJ2-1, with a weak D call TRBD2 (6 bases). Trimming removed 6 bases from V and 5 bases from J, with 14 bases in between. This CDR3 comprises 14 residues. Germline V gene lookup returns CDR1 MRHNA and CDR2 SNTAGT. The CDR3 DNA sequence: TGTGCCAGCAGCATGGGACTTGCTAACAATGAGCAGTTCTTC. This codes for CASSMGLANNEQFF.

The chain carries TRBV9 and TRBJ1-2, with TRBD1 as a possible D gene (6 bases). V lost 3 bases, J lost 1 base, and 13 bases lay in between. This CDR3 is built from 15 residues. Germline-derived CDR1 and CDR2 are SGDLS and YYNGEE. CDR3: CASSASTGINYGYTF. Here the CDR3 DNA reads TGTGCCAGCAGCGCCAGCACAGGGATTAACTATGGCTACACCTTC.

The gene calls are TRBV27 and TRBJ2-7, with 7 bases identical to TRBD1. The trim removed 5 bases at V and 4 bases at J, leaving 14 bases unmatched. Germline V gene data show CDR1 as MNHEY and CDR2 as SMNVEV (reference sequence). The CDR3 contains 16 residues. DNA for the CDR3: TGTGCCAGCAGTGTAACAGGGGAAGAAGATAGGTACGAGCAGTACTTC. It codes for CASSVTGEEDRYEQYF.

The V and J genes are TRBV9 and TRBJ2-3, with TRBD2 matching over 13 bases. CDR1 SGDLS and CDR2 YYNGEE come from the germline V gene. The CDR3 runs 15 residues. Trimming at V came to 4 bases and at J to 5 bases, leaving 4 bases not matched to a gene. The DNA for the CDR3 is TGTGCCAGCAGCTCCCGGACTAGCGGGGGAGATACGCAGTATTTT. Translating gives CASSSRTSGGDTQYF.

The rearrangement uses TRBV10-3 and TRBJ2-5; D perhaps matches TRBD1 (6 bases). The CDR3 runs to 13 residues. Germline assignment: CDR1 ENHRY and CDR2 SYGVKD. V was pared by 3 bases and J by 5 bases, with 10 bases between. CDR3 nucleotide sequence: TGTGCCATCAGTGAAGGGCAGGGGGAGACCCAGTACTTC. Its translation: CAISEGQGETQYF.

The chain has TRBV27 and TRBJ1-2, with D unclear. CDR1 and CDR2 from the germline V gene are MNHEY and SMNVEV (reference sequence). V was clipped by 2 bases and J by 2 bases, with 6 bases between them. The CDR3 runs to 13 residues. CDR3: CASSLTVNYGYTF. As DNA, the CDR3 is TGTGCCAGCAGTTTAACGGTAAACTATGGCTACACCTTC.

This clone was seen a few times. The chain employs TRBV10-2 and TRBJ1-4, with a possible D match to TRBD1 (5 bases). There are 15 residues in the CDR3. Trimming removed 5 bases at V and 5 bases at J, with 15 bases between. CDR1 is WSHSY and CDR2 is SAAADI in the germline V gene. The CDR3 loop is CASSRTGTDNEKLFF. CDR3 nucleotides: TGCGCCAGCAGTAGAACAGGCACGGACAATGAAAAACTGTTTTTT.

V is TRBV6-5 and J is TRBJ1-2; TRBD1 is a possible D gene (6 bases). CDR1 is MNHEY, CDR2 SVGAGI, per germline. V was pared by 2 bases and J by 4 bases, with 11 bases between. The CDR3 runs to 14 residues. CDR3 region: CASSYGQGSYGYTF. CDR3 coding DNA: TGTGCCAGCAGTTACGGTCAGGGGAGCTATGGCTACACCTTC.

The chain recombines TRBV29-1 with TRBJ1-1; D is perhaps TRBD1 (5 bases). The CDR3 spans 13 residues. V lost 3 bases and J lost 5, with 13 bases in between. Per germline, CDR1 SQVTM and CDR2 ANQGSEA. The CDR3 DNA is TGCAGCGTTGATCCGGGGGGTGGTACTGAAGCTTTCTTT. Residues: CSVDPGGGTEAFF.

The chain uses TRBV19 and TRBJ1-1; D call uncertain. Germline loops: CDR1 LNHDA, CDR2 SQIVND (reference sequence). Deletions cut 0 bases from V and 0 bases from J, with 17 bases between. This CDR3 has 18 amino acids. CDR3 sequence (DNA): TGTGCCAGTAGTATAGATGGGCCCCGGAGGAGGATGAACACTGAAGCTTTCTTT. It specifies CASSIDGPRRRMNTEAFF.

The CDR3 protein is CASSPGRGVNTEAFF. The DNA of the CDR3 is TGTGCCAGTAGTCCCGGGAGGGGAGTGAACACTGAAGCTTTCTTT. V gene TRBV19 combines with J gene TRBJ1-1, with TRBD1 as a possible D gene (5 bases). Per germline, CDR1 LNHDA and CDR2 SQIVND (reference sequence). The ends were cut back, 5 bases at V and 0 bases at J, with 13 bases in the middle. This CDR3 is built from 15 residues.

The sample holds one count of this clone. The V gene is TRBV5-1, the J gene TRBJ2-5; tentatively, D is TRBD1 (6 bases). The V gene's germline CDR1 is SGHRS and CDR2 YFSETQ. The CDR3 is 14 amino acids. With 0 bases removed from V and 5 bases from J, the gap between germline ends came to 11 bases. The CDR3 DNA follows: TGCGCCAGCAGCTTGGCAGGGGTTAGGGAGACCCAGTACTTC. It translates to CASSLAGVRETQYF.

This chain uses TRBV5-6 with TRBJ2-5; maybe TRBD2 (6 bases). This CDR3 spans 14 amino acids. The germline V and J ends were trimmed by 0 bases and 2 bases, with 8 bases remaining between them. Germline V gives CDR1 SGHDT, CDR2 YYEEEE. The CDR3 region is CASSLEGRQETQYF. CDR3 coding DNA: TGTGCCAGCAGCTTGGAAGGGAGGCAAGAGACCCAGTACTTC.

V gene TRBV9 combines with J gene TRBJ1-6; D is unclear. The CDR3 totals 13 residues. Germline-derived CDR1 and CDR2 are SGDLS and YYNGEE. Trimming shortened V by 3 bases and J by 10 bases, and 11 bases separated the two germline ends. Here the CDR3 reads CASSGGNRSPLHF. The CDR3 nucleotides are TGTGCCAGCAGCGGAGGGAATCGATCACCCCTCCACTTT.

This clone has more than one count but fewer than ten. V usage is TRBV7-3 and J usage is TRBJ2-7; D is perhaps TRBD1 (5 bases). There are 19 residues in the CDR3. CDR1 is SGHTA, CDR2 FQGTGA, per germline. The V and J ends lost 1 base and 2 bases respectively, with 24 bases between them. The CDR3 reads CASSLREFQNSRVPYEQYF. DNA for the CDR3: TGTGCCAGCAGCTTAAGGGAATTTCAGAACTCCAGGGTTCCCTACGAGCAGTACTTC.

The chain joins TRBV7-6 to TRBJ2-3; 11 bases are shared with TRBD2. Germline CDR1 is SGHVS and CDR2 is FNYEAQ. The CDR3 sequence is 16 residues long. With 5 bases clipped from V and 2 bases from J, the junction kept 6 bases outside the gene matches. As DNA, the CDR3 is TGTGCCAGCAGCCCAACTAGCGGGGGACCCACAGATACGCAGTATTTT. Protein product: CASSPTSGGPTDTQYF.

This clone was recorded a few times. The chain carries TRBV6-5 and TRBJ1-3; D remains unclear. The CDR3 is 15 amino acids. Germline V gene sequence: CDR1 MNHEY, CDR2 SVGAGI. Between the trimmed V and J ends, which lost 0 bases and 2 bases, there was a span of 8 bases. The CDR3 sequence: CASSYSSRPGNTIYF. CDR3 in DNA: TGTGCCAGCAGTTACTCGTCCAGGCCTGGAAACACCATATATTTT.

The chain recombines TRBV10-1 with TRBJ1-2; 9 nucleotides line up with TRBD1. CDR1 is WNHNN, CDR2 SYGVQD, per germline (reference sequence). This CDR3 is built from 13 residues. Trimming removed 6 bases from V and 8 bases from J; junction bases left unmatched: 7. The CDR3 sequence is CASSVDRGGGYTF. CDR3 bases: TGCGCCAGCAGCGTGGACAGGGGAGGCGGCTACACCTTC.

The V and J genes are TRBV7-3 and TRBJ2-3; 7 bases map to TRBD1. This CDR3 comprises 13 residues. V dropped 5 bases and J dropped 6; count of bases not matched to a gene: 5. Germline values: CDR1 SGHTA, CDR2 FQGTGA. This chain's CDR3 is CASSPQGRDTQYF. As DNA, the CDR3 is TGTGCCAGCAGCCCACAGGGGCGGGATACGCAGTATTTT.

The J gene is TRBJ2-7, the V gene TRBV14; D is uncertain. CDR3 length: 15 residues. Germline assignment: CDR1 SGHDN and CDR2 FVKESK. The V end lost 1 base, the J end lost 2 bases, and 12 bases lay between the germline ends. CDR3 DNA sequence: TGTGCCAGCAGCCAAGGCGGATTCCGCGCCTACGAGCAGTACTTC. Amino acids: CASSQGGFRAYEQYF.

This clone was seen only once. This rearrangement joins TRBV18 to TRBJ2-5; maybe TRBD1 (5 bases). Germline CDR1 is KGHSH and CDR2 is LQKENI. Trimming took off 2 bases at V and 1 base at J, with 5 bases between the two ends. The CDR3 is made up of 13 amino acids. CDR3 sequence: CASSPDSQETQYF. The CDR3, as DNA: TGTGCCAGCTCACCAGACAGCCAAGAGACCCAGTACTTC. The full variable domain, rest sourced from reference TRBV18 and TRBJ2-5, is NAGVMQNPRHLVRRRGQEARLRCSPMKGHSHVYWYRQLPEEGLKFMVYLQKENIIDESGMPKERFSAEFPKEGPSILRIQQVVRGDSAAYFCASSPDSQETQYFGPGTRLLVL.

The CDR3 region is CASSLLAGATIYF. CDR3 bases: TGTGCCAGCAGTTTATTGGCAGGGGCCACCATATATTTT. This rearrangement joins TRBV27 to TRBJ1-3, with D possibly TRBD1 on 6 matching bases. Germline CDR1 is MNHEY and CDR2 is SMNVEV (reference sequence). This CDR3 comprises 13 residues. V was trimmed by 1 base and J by 9 bases, leaving 10 bases between them.

The V and J genes are TRBV9 and TRBJ2-5; TRBD2 aligns across 12 bases. CDR1 SGDLS and CDR2 YYNGEE come from the germline V gene. V lost 0 bases to trimming and J lost 2 bases; unmatched junction nucleotides: 11. This CDR3 comprises 19 residues. For the CDR3, the DNA is TGTGCCAGCAGCGTAGGGCAGACTAGCGGGGGATGGCAGCAAGAGACCCAGTACTTC. This encodes CASSVGQTSGGWQQETQYF. Variable domain in full (rest from reference TRBV9 and TRBJ2-5): DSGVTQTPKHLITATGQRVTLRCSPRSGDLSVYWYQQSLDQGLQFLIQYYNGEERAKGNILERFSAQQFPDLHSELNLSSLELGDSALYFCASSVGQTSGGWQQETQYFGPGTRLLVL.

The CDR3 here is CASSVGQGSKETQYF. The CDR3 coding sequence is TGTGCCAGCAGCGTCGGACAGGGGTCGAAAGAGACCCAGTACTTC. The gene calls are TRBV9 and TRBJ2-5; 9 bases are a match to TRBD1. The CDR3 contains 15 residues. V was pared by 2 bases and J by 3 bases, with 5 bases of the junction left unmatched. The germline V gene encodes CDR1 SGDLS and CDR2 YYNGEE.

This clone showed up just a few times. The V gene is TRBV5-6, the J gene TRBJ2-1, with 7 bases aligning to TRBD1. V trimming: 1 base; J trimming: 7 bases; junction bases outside the gene matches: 5. Germline-derived CDR1 and CDR2 are SGHDT and YYEEEE. The CDR3 totals 14 residues. The DNA for the CDR3 is TGTGCCAGCAGCTTGAGACAGGGATGGAATGAGCAGTTCTTC. Protein sequence: CASSLRQGWNEQFF.

This chain uses TRBV5-1 with TRBJ2-2; a weak D match, TRBD1 (5 bases). V lost 3 bases and J 1 base, leaving 16 bases between the germline ends. This CDR3 comprises 17 residues. Germline-derived CDR1 and CDR2 are SGHRS and YFSETQ. CDR3 loop: CASSYGASGMNTGELFF. For the CDR3, the DNA is TGCGCCAGCAGCTATGGGGCGTCGGGCATGAACACCGGGGAGCTGTTTTTT.

The J gene is TRBJ2-7, the V gene TRBV6-1, with 11 bases fitting TRBD2. The V segment lost 4 bases and the J segment 4 bases; nucleotides outside the gene matches: 6. From germline, CDR1 is MNHNS and CDR2 SASEGT. The CDR3 consists of 15 residues. The CDR3 is CASSGSGTSGYEQYF. The CDR3 bases are TGTGCCAGCAGTGGCTCCGGGACTAGCGGTTACGAGCAGTACTTC.

This clone has just a few counts. The chain links TRBV7-3 to TRBJ2-3; TRBD1 matches 11 bases. Trimming at V came to 3 bases and at J to 7 bases, leaving 6 bases not matched to a gene. This CDR3 comprises 15 residues. Germline CDR1 SGHTA, CDR2 FQGTGA. CDR3 loop: CASSLGGTGGYTQYF. For the CDR3, the DNA is TGTGCCAGCAGCTTGGGGGGGACAGGGGGTTATACGCAGTATTTT.

This chain uses TRBV11-2 with TRBJ1-3, with a tentative D call TRBD1 (5 bases). V was clipped by 5 bases and J by 4 bases, with 18 bases between them. The CDR3 is 16 residues long. From germline, CDR1 is SGHAT and CDR2 FQNNGV. The CDR3: CASSAPFSRAGNTIYF. DNA for the CDR3: TGTGCCAGCAGCGCCCCCTTTTCCAGGGCCGGAAACACCATATATTTT.

The rearrangement joins TRBV18 to TRBJ2-5; the match to TRBD2 covers 11 bases. The CDR3 is made up of 14 amino acids. Germline V CDR1 and CDR2: KGHSH, LQKENI. V was pared by 5 bases and J by 6 bases, with 5 bases of the junction left unmatched. CDR3 amino acids: CASSATSGGKTQYF. CDR3 DNA: TGTGCCAGCTCAGCTACTAGCGGGGGAAAGACCCAGTACTTC.

This rearrangement joins TRBV5-1 to TRBJ2-7; D not certain. Germline V gene data show CDR1 as SGHRS and CDR2 as YFSETQ. The V end was cut by 3 bases, the J end by 1 base, with 8 bases between. CDR3 length: 13 amino acids. Here the CDR3 reads CASSWPDSYEQYF. CDR3 DNA: TGCGCCAGCAGCTGGCCTGATTCCTACGAGCAGTACTTC.